These 21 T cell receptor beta chains were all obtained from the same sample, sequenced in a study of shared clonotypes between healthy human individuals (TCRdb year 2020). Library prep was done by the immunoSEQ multiplex PCR assay. TCRdb took over this immuneACCESS table, retaining in-frame rearrangements with V and J assigned. Such tables are incomplete; in checked studies, under half of the missing clones stem from an unresolved V gene, and the remainder is unexplained. This sample has over 850,000 clones in its table, and 75% to 80% of those were observed once. 0.5% to 0.65% of the sample rests with the top ten. Sequenced material: memory CD4+ T cells from PBMCs. Sample cell subset or site, as interpreted from the label and publication: CD45RA-negative fraction. These receptors were collected from a man aged 18 to 30 in good health. Some clones in this sample may be carry-over from other donors' samples.

CDR3 amino acids: CASSLQTNSGNTIYF. The CDR3 DNA is TGCGCCAGCAGCCTGCAGACAAACTCTGGAAACACCATATATTTT. The chain recombines TRBV5-1 with TRBJ1-3; D unresolved. CDR1 SGHRS and CDR2 YFSETQ come from the germline V gene. The ends were cut back, 4 bases at V and 0 bases at J, with 11 bases in the middle. The CDR3 spans 15 residues.

J is TRBJ2-1 and V is TRBV10-3; D is unresolved. Germline V lookup: CDR1 ENHRY, CDR2 SYGVKD. The V gene lost 4 bases and the J gene lost 5 bases, with 3 bases spanning the gap. The length of the CDR3 is 11 residues. The chain's CDR3 is CAISAHNEQFF. The CDR3 nucleotides are TGTGCCATCAGTGCCCACAATGAGCAGTTCTTC.

The gene calls are TRBV28 and TRBJ2-7, with D maybe TRBD2 (6 bases). The germline V gene has CDR1 MDHEN and CDR2 SYDVKM. The V and J ends lost 10 bases and 9 bases respectively, with 22 bases between them. The CDR3 loop spans 13 amino acids. The CDR3 DNA sequence: TGTGCCACCGTCGGGACTCCTACTTATGTGCAGTACTTC. Translated: CATVGTPTYVQYF.

The CDR3 protein is CASSFVQTNYGYTF. CDR3 coding DNA: TGTGCCAGCAGCTTCGTCCAGACTAACTATGGCTACACCTTC. The genes are TRBV7-9 and TRBJ1-2; no definite D call. V was cut by 3 bases and J by 0 bases, with 8 bases left in between. Germline-derived CDR1 and CDR2 are SEHNR and FQNEAQ (reference sequence). The CDR3 is made up of 14 amino acids.

This chain joins TRBV11-2 and TRBJ2-7; D may be TRBD1 (5 bases). CDR3 length equals 15 residues. CDR1 and CDR2 from the germline V gene are SGHAT and FQNNGV. Trimming took off 3 bases at V and 2 bases at J, with 14 bases between the two ends. Here the CDR3 DNA reads TGTGCCAGCAGCTTGAGTCTGGACAAGACCTACGAGCAGTACTTC. This codes for CASSLSLDKTYEQYF. Based on the CDR3 plus reference TRBV11-2 and TRBJ2-7, the full variable domain is EAGVAQSPRYKIIEKRQSVAFWCNPISGHATLYWYQQILGQGPKLLIQFQNNGVVDDSQLPKDRFSAERLKGVDSTLKIQPAKLEDSAVYLCASSLSLDKTYEQYFGPGTRLTVT.

V gene TRBV4-2 combines with J gene TRBJ2-4; possibly TRBD2 for D (6 bases). The CDR3 extends over 14 amino acids. Germline loops: CDR1 LGHNA, CDR2 YNFKEQ. The germline V and J ends were trimmed by 1 base and 11 bases, with 15 bases remaining between them. Written as DNA, the CDR3 is TGTGCCAGCAGCCAAGGGATTAGCGGAGGCGTTCAGTACTTC. Translating it yields CASSQGISGGVQYF.

In this sample, this clone turned up once. V and J are TRBV7-2 and TRBJ2-1, with 10 bases matching TRBD2. The CDR3 has 16 amino acids. The germline V gene encodes CDR1 SGHTA and CDR2 FQGNSA. V lost 6 bases and J lost 10; bases outside the gene matches: 15. CDR3 in amino acids: CASSPARAGGSGEQFF. In DNA, the CDR3 is TGTGCCAGCAGTCCAGCCCGAGCGGGAGGGTCTGGAGAGCAGTTCTTC.

The CDR3 coding sequence is TGTGCCAGCAGCCCGGAGAGGGGCGCGAGCACAGATACGCAGTATTTT. Protein sequence: CASSPERGASTDTQYF. The V and J genes are TRBV7-3 and TRBJ2-3; TRBD1 or TRBD2 may be the D gene (5 bases each). The CDR3 extends over 16 amino acids. The germline gives CDR1 SGHTA, CDR2 FQGTGA. Trimming removed 5 bases at V and 0 bases at J, with 15 bases between.

The chain carries TRBV5-1 and TRBJ1-2, with TRBD1 identical over 11 bases. CDR1 and CDR2 (germline): SGHRS, YFSETQ. There are 15 residues in the CDR3. Trimming took 4 bases from V and 2 from J; bases not matched to a gene: 4. CDR3 coding DNA: TGCGCCAGCAGCGTCGGACAGGGGGCAAACTATGGCTACACCTTC. Protein sequence: CASSVGQGANYGYTF.

The V and J genes are TRBV19 and TRBJ1-2; D gene uncertain. V gave up 5 bases and J gave up 5 bases, with 21 bases separating them. CDR1 is LNHDA, CDR2 SQIVND, per germline (reference sequence). This CDR3 has 16 amino acids. CDR3 sequence: CASSPHGSGVGYGYTF. CDR3 in DNA: TGTGCCAGTAGTCCACACGGTTCAGGTGTAGGATATGGCTACACCTTC.

This chain uses TRBV11-3 with TRBJ2-3; TRBD2 matches at 10 bases. The V gene's germline CDR1 is SGHNT and CDR2 YENEEA. J was trimmed by 3 bases and V by 5 bases; bases with no gene match: 5. CDR3 length: 15 residues. CDR3 sequence reads: CASSQAGGPTDTQYF. Written as DNA, the CDR3 is TGTGCCAGCAGCCAAGCGGGAGGGCCGACAGATACGCAGTATTTT.

The chain joins TRBV7-3 to TRBJ2-2; D not certain. V lost 5 bases, J lost 2 bases, and 12 bases lay in between. This CDR3 contains 15 residues. Germline values: CDR1 SGHTA, CDR2 FQGTGA. In DNA, the CDR3 is TGTGCCAGCAGCCTGACGGCAGGAAACACCGGGGAGCTGTTTTTT. It yields the protein CASSLTAGNTGELFF.

This clone was observed a single time. The chain employs TRBV5-1 and TRBJ2-1; no definite D call. The CDR3 has 14 amino acids. Germline V gene lookup returns CDR1 SGHRS and CDR2 YFSETQ. V shed 0 bases and J shed 5 bases, with 9 bases lying between them. The CDR3 DNA reads TGCGCCAGCAGCTTGGACAACTACCACAATGAGCAGTTCTTC. Translating gives CASSLDNYHNEQFF.

The DNA for the CDR3 is TGTGCCAGCAGCTTATATAGGGGGGAAGATACGCAGTATTTT. Protein: CASSLYRGEDTQYF. The J gene is TRBJ2-3, the V gene TRBV7-9; D might be TRBD1 or TRBD2, each matching 6 bases. Germline values: CDR1 SEHNR, CDR2 FQNEAQ (reference sequence). This CDR3 contains 14 residues. V lost 2 bases to trimming and J lost 5 bases, with 11 bases between them.

This clone was seen once. CDR3 bases: TGTGCCAGCAGCTTCGCTTCGGGAGGGCTCTACGAGCAGTACTTC. It specifies CASSFASGGLYEQYF. The genes are TRBV5-5 and TRBJ2-7, with 8 bases lining up with TRBD2. The V segment lost 2 bases and the J segment 3 bases; nucleotides outside the gene matches: 7. Germline CDR1 SGHKS, CDR2 YYEKEE (reference sequence). The CDR3 totals 15 residues.

The chain uses TRBV9 and TRBJ2-1; 10 positions agree with TRBD2. The CDR3 spans 15 residues. Germline lookup yields CDR1 SGDLS and CDR2 YYNGEE. V trimming: 0 bases; J trimming: 5 bases; junction bases outside the gene matches: 2. This CDR3 reads CASSVALAGDNEQFF. CDR3 DNA: TGTGCCAGCAGCGTAGCCCTAGCGGGAGACAATGAGCAGTTCTTC.

This clone was found once. This may stem from a read error, because a much larger clone lies one nucleotide away. At the DNA level, this CDR3 is encoded by other sequences in the same sample as well. The genes are TRBV11-2 and TRBJ2-7, with unresolved D. The V gene's germline CDR1 is SGHAT and CDR2 FQNNGV. Between the trimmed V and J ends, which lost 3 bases and 3 bases, there was a span of 3 bases. The CDR3 loop spans 11 amino acids. The CDR3 region has the DNA TGTGCCAGCAGCTTCTACTACGAGCAGTACTTC. The encoded protein is CASSFYYEQYF.

V usage is TRBV19 and J usage is TRBJ2-4; 7 nucleotides align to TRBD2. Germline CDR1 and CDR2: LNHDA and SQIVND (reference sequence). V shed 3 bases, J shed 10 bases, and the junction held 6 bases outside the gene matches. The CDR3 sequence is 13 residues long. CDR3 residues: CASSILSGGIQYF. Written as DNA, the CDR3 is TGTGCCAGTAGTATTCTCTCGGGAGGAATTCAGTACTTC.

This rearrangement joins TRBV4-2 to TRBJ1-1; D not resolved. Germline CDR1 reads LGHNA; CDR2 reads YNFKEQ. V lost 0 bases and J lost 8, with 16 bases in between. This CDR3 comprises 15 residues. The DNA for the CDR3 is TGTGCCAGCAGCCAAGATGGCACACTAGGAATGGAAGCTTTCTTT. Its translation: CASSQDGTLGMEAFF.

V usage is TRBV7-6 and J usage is TRBJ2-7, with 10 bases matching TRBD1. Germline lookup yields CDR1 SGHVS and CDR2 FNYEAQ. The CDR3 covers 16 residues. The V segment lost 2 bases and the J segment 6 bases; nucleotides outside the gene matches: 10. As DNA, the CDR3 is TGTGCCAGCAGCTTACCCTACAGACAGGGGGCTGGCGAGCAGTACTTC. It translates to CASSLPYRQGAGEQYF.

V usage is TRBV15 and J usage is TRBJ1-1; D gene uncertain. Trimming left V 5 bases short and J 5 bases short, with 6 bases between. The CDR3 covers 11 residues. CDR1 and CDR2 from the germline V gene are LNHNV and YYDKDF (reference sequence). CDR3 residues: CATSLGTEAFF. Here the CDR3 DNA reads TGTGCCACCAGCTTGGGGACTGAAGCTTTCTTT.